The sequence of this TCR beta chain was determined in a study of blood T cell repertoires in COVID-19. About the study: COVID-19 samples from acute and convalescent phases originated in the United States, Italy and Spain. T cells, B-cell-depleted T cells, or PBMCs provided the cDNA or gDNA that served as material.

Original data processing: Estimates of nucleated cell counts were drawn from the amplification of reference gene primers. Clones were sequenced by immunoSEQ multiplex PCR, and TCRdb holds only the in-frame ones, with some missing. The V and J calls and clone size are taken from that table; D and trimming were inferred from the DNA. This table has about 190,000 clones, approximately 81% appearing once. Germline CDR1 and CDR2: LNHDA and SQIVND (reference sequence). Losses at the gene ends were 3 bases for V and 0 bases for J; bases not matched to a gene: 3. The CDR3 covers 16 residues. This clone was detected only a few times.

This chain uses TRBV19 with TRBJ2-5, with 11 bases identical to TRBD1. The sequencing sample was made of peripheral blood. This TCR was recovered from a human donor in a cohort sampled during active COVID-19. CDR3 nucleotides: TGTGCCAGTAGTATGGGGACAGGGGGGTACCAAGAGACCCAGTACTTC. Translation gives CASSMGTGGYQETQYF.